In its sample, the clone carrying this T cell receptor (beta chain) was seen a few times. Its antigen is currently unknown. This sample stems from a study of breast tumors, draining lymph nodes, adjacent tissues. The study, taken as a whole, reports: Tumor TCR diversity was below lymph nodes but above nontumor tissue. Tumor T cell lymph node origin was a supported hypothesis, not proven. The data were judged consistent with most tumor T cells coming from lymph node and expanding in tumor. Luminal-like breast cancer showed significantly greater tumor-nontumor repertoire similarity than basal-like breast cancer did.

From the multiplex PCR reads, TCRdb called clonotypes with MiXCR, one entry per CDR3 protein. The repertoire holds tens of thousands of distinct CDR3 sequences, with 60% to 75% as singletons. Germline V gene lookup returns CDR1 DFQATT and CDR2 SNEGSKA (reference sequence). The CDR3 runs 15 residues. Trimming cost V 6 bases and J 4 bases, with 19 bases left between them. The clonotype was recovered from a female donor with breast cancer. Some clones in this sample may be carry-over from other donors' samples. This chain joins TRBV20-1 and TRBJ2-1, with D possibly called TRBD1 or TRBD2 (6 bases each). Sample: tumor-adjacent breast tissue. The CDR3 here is CSARRGQRTYNEQFF. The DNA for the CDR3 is TGCAGTGCCCGGAGGGGACAAAGGACTTACAATGAGCAGTTCTTC.